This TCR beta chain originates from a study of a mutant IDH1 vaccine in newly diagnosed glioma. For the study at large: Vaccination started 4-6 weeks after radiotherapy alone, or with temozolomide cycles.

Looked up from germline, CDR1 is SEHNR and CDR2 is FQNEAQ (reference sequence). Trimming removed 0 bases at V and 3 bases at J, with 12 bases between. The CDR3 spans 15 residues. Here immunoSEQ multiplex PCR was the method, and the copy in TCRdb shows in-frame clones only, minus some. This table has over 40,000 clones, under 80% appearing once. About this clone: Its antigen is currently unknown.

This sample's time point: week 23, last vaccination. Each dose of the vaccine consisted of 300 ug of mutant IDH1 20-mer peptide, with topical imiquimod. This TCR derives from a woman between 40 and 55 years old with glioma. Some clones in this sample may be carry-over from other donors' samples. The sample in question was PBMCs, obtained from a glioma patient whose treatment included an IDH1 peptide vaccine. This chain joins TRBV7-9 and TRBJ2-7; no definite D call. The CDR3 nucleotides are TGTGCCAGCAGCTTAGCTTCGCAATGGGACTACGAGCAGTACTTC. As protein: CASSLASQWDYEQYF.